This entry concerns a single T cell receptor (beta chain). The sample originates from a study of T cell changes during pregnancy in multiple sclerosis. Deletions cut 0 bases from V and 1 base from J, with 10 bases between. Germline V lookup: CDR1 SGHRS, CDR2 YFSETQ. The CDR3 has 15 residues. Using immunoSEQ multiplex PCR, the repertoire was profiled, and TCRdb retains in-frame clones only, with some absent. The data show around 60,000 clones, 88% seen once. Sequencing was performed on peripheral blood, taken in the first trimester of pregnancy. This receptor was taken from a female donor with multiple sclerosis, enrolled in a pregnancy study. This sequence joins TRBV5-1 and TRBJ2-5; a possible D gene is TRBD2 (6 bases). CDR3 in DNA: TGCGCCAGCAGCTTGGTTGGTAGCGGCCAAGAGACCCAGTACTTC. Translated: CASSLVGSGQETQYF.